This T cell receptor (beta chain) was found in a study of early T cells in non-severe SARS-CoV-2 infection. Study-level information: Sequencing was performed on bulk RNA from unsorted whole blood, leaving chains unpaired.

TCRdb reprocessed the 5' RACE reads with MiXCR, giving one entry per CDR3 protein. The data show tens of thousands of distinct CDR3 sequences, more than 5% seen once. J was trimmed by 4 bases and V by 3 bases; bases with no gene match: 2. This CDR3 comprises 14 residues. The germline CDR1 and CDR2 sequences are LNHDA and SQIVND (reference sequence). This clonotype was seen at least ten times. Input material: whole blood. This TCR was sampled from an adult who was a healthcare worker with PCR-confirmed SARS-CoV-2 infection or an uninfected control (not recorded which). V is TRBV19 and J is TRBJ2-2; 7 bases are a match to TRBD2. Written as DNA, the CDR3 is TGTGCCAGTAGTATGGGCGGGGGCACCGGGGAGCTGTTTTTT. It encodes CASSMGGGTGELFF.